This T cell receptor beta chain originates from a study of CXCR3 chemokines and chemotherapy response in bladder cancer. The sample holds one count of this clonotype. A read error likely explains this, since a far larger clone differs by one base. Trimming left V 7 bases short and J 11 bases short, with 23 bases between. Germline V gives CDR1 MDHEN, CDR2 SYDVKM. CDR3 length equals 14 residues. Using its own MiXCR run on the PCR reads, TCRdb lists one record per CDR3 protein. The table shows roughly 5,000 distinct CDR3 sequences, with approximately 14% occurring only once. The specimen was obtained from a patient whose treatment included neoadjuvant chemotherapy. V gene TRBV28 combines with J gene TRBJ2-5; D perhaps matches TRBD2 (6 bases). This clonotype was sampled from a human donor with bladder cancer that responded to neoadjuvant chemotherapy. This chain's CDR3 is CASKFPGEFNEQYF. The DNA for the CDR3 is TGTGCCAGCAAATTTCCGGGGGAATTCAATGAGCAGTACTTC.